This T cell receptor beta chain derives from a study of tumour-infiltrating T cells in Burkitt lymphoma (TCRdb year 2020). With regard to the full study: TCR repertoire data were compared against clinical outcome, and productive clonality predicted overall survival and progression-free survival independently of established prognostic factors such as age at diagnosis.

Receptors were amplified or captured by the immunoSEQ multiplex PCR assay. Imported from immuneACCESS, the table was reduced by TCRdb to in-frame sequences with V and J called. These copies leave out some clones; in studies compared against another copy, an unresolved V gene accounts for under half, and the cause of the remainder is not known. The sample includes under 8,500 clones, with about 15% observed a single time. The leading ten clones occupy approximately 2.8% of the sample. The germline V end is reduced by 1 base and the J end by 5 bases; junction bases left unmatched: 5. The CDR3 holds 15 amino acids from the cysteine to the phenylalanine. Just the 45-base CDR3 DNA is kept, in frame starting at base 1. Reading the germline V gene (reference sequence) gives CDR1 SEHNR and CDR2 FQNEAQ. This clone was detected a few times. The target of this receptor is not known. Qualities for individual bases were not recorded, and no much larger clone is one base off.

The source material was tumor tissue. This TCR was sampled from a human donor with diffuse large B-cell lymphoma. The chain joins TRBV7-9 to TRBJ2-1, and 7 junctional nucleotides match TRBD2. DNA sequence: TGTGCCAGCAGCTTAGGGGCAGGGAGGGACAATGAGCAGTTCTTC. Its translation reads: CASSLGAGRDNEQFF.